The T cell receptor beta chain under discussion was sequenced for a study of blood T cell repertoires in COVID-19. Study in general: Samples came from the United States, Italy and Spain, spanning acute and convalescent COVID-19.

The CDR3 has 15 residues. Trimming stripped 0 bases from V and 4 bases from J, with 10 bases between. The V gene's germline CDR1 is LNHNV and CDR2 YYDKDF (reference sequence). Study processing details: Reference gene primer amplification yielded estimated nucleated cell counts. Repertoires were generated with immunoSEQ multiplex PCR, while TCRdb's copy carries only in-frame clones and drops some. V, J and clone size are those of that table, while D and trimming were read from the DNA. The table includes more than 35,000 clones, roughly 84% detected once. The chain recombines TRBV15 with TRBJ1-5; D remains ambiguous. Sequences were obtained from peripheral blood. The TCR comes from a human donor in a cohort sampled during active COVID-19. The CDR3 loop reads CATSRDRVGNQPQHF. The CDR3 region has the DNA TGTGCCACCAGCAGAGACCGGGTAGGAAATCAGCCCCAGCATTTT.